The 27 T cell receptor beta chains below all came from one sample that was sequenced in a study of T cells in Graves' hyperthyroidism and ophthalmopathy. TCR beta CDR3 regions were amplified from RNA transcripts. First-round RT-PCR targeting the TCR CDR3 was performed with the HTBI primer set. TCRdb ran MiXCR on the multiplex PCR reads and lists one entry per CDR3 protein. The sample consists of about 740,000 distinct CDR3 sequences, 14% of them appearing once. Sequencing was performed on blood. The receptors shown here come from a woman between 18 and 30 years old with Graves' hyperthyroidism.

This sequence joins TRBV6-6 and TRBJ2-7; TRBD2 agrees at 9 bases. V was pared by 2 bases and J by 5 bases, with 4 bases of the junction left unmatched. This CDR3 contains 14 residues. Germline CDR1 and CDR2: MNHNY and SVGAGI (reference sequence). CDR3 sequence reads: CASSYGGGRDEQYF. DNA of the CDR3: TGTGCCAGCAGTTACGGAGGCGGGAGGGACGAGCAGTACTTC.

This clonotype has more than one count but fewer than ten. One base away lies a much larger clone, so this may be a sequencing read error. This sequence joins TRBV20-1 and TRBJ2-3, with D possibly called TRBD1 or TRBD2 (6 bases each). Deletions cut 6 bases from V and 5 bases from J, with 21 bases between. CDR1 is DFQATT and CDR2 is SNEGSKA in the germline V gene (reference sequence). The CDR3 consists of 15 residues. CDR3 sequence: CSAGGLVGEGDTQYF. DNA of the CDR3: TGCAGTGCGGGGGGCCTAGTGGGAGAGGGAGATACGCAGTATTTT.

The chain couples TRBV20-1 to TRBJ2-1, with 10 bases matching TRBD1. The CDR3 runs 14 residues. V lost 6 bases and J lost 7; bases outside the gene matches: 9. Germline V gives CDR1 DFQATT, CDR2 SNEGSKA (reference sequence). Written as DNA, the CDR3 is TGCAGTGCGGCCCCGGACAGGGGGGGGAATGAGCAGTTCTTC. It yields the protein CSAAPDRGGNEQFF.

CDR3 bases: TGTGCCACCTCGAGTACATCCTACGAGCAGTACTTC. This sequence encodes CATSSTSYEQYF. The V and J genes are TRBV24-1 and TRBJ2-7, with D unclear. The CDR3 runs 12 residues. Trimming cost V 9 bases and J 1 base, with 9 bases left between them. The germline CDR1 and CDR2 sequences are KGHDR and SFDVKD.

This clonotype was detected many times. The V call is TRBV30, the J call TRBJ1-6; 7 bases are a match to TRBD1. This CDR3 is 14 amino acids long. After removal of 3 bases from V and 15 bases from J, the junction contained 14 bases not matched to a gene. Germline values: CDR1 GTSNPN, CDR2 SVGIG (reference sequence). CDR3 bases: TGTGCCTGGAGAGGGGGCCCTCAACTTCGTGGCCTCCACTTT. Translated, it gives CAWRGGPQLRGLHF.

The chain carries TRBV24-1 and TRBJ2-1; D remains unclear. Per the germline V gene, CDR1 is KGHDR and CDR2 is SFDVKD. V lost 1 base and J 5 bases, leaving 11 bases between the germline ends. This CDR3 spans 15 amino acids. The CDR3 DNA is TGTGCCACCAGTGATTTACACAGCGCCAACAATGAGCAGTTCTTC. Translated, it gives CATSDLHSANNEQFF.

The chain joins TRBV2 to TRBJ2-5, with D perhaps TRBD1 (5 bases). Germline V gives CDR1 SNHLY, CDR2 FYNNEI. Between the trimmed V and J ends, which lost 6 bases and 1 base, there was a span of 15 bases. This CDR3 has 15 residues. The CDR3 DNA reads TGTGCCAGCAGGACCCAACAGGTATCCCAAGAGACCCAGTACTTC. It translates to CASRTQQVSQETQYF.

This clonotype appeared once. The chain joins TRBV19 to TRBJ1-3; D ambiguous. This CDR3 contains 14 residues. V was pared by 2 bases and J by 3 bases, with 8 bases between. Germline V gene lookup returns CDR1 LNHDA and CDR2 SQIVND (reference sequence). In nucleotides, the CDR3 is TGTGCCAGTAGTATAACGAGCTATGGAAACACCATATATTTT. This codes for CASSITSYGNTIYF.

The sample holds many counts of this clonotype. The V and J genes are TRBV20-1 and TRBJ1-5; perhaps TRBD1 as D (6 bases). The germline V gene encodes CDR1 DFQATT and CDR2 SNEGSKA (reference sequence). The CDR3 contains 16 residues. V lost 3 bases and J 4 bases, leaving 19 bases between the germline ends. The CDR3 bases are TGCAGTGCTAGGGATGGACAGCACGCCAGAAATCAGCCCCAGCATTTT. Its translation: CSARDGQHARNQPQHF.

This clonotype came up many times. The rearrangement uses TRBV9 and TRBJ1-1; a weak D match, TRBD1 (5 bases). Germline V gene data show CDR1 as SGDLS and CDR2 as YYNGEE. Trimming took off 0 bases at V and 5 bases at J, with 20 bases between the two ends. The CDR3 consists of 17 residues. The CDR3 spells CASSVGQEKGKWTEAFF. DNA of the CDR3: TGTGCCAGCAGCGTAGGGCAGGAGAAGGGGAAATGGACTGAAGCTTTCTTT.

This clonotype was observed a single time. The chain links TRBV24-1 to TRBJ2-3, with 7 bases identical to TRBD1. In germline, CDR1 is KGHDR, CDR2 SFDVKD. V gave up 4 bases and J gave up 5 bases; unmatched junction bases: 17. CDR3 length equals 18 residues. The CDR3 is CATSDLRQGPPDGDTQYF. CDR3 nucleotide sequence: TGTGCCACCAGTGACCTGCGACAGGGACCCCCCGATGGAGATACGCAGTATTTT.

In its sample, this clonotype was seen many times. V is TRBV20-1 and J is TRBJ2-4, with 10 bases aligning to TRBD1. The V and J ends lost 0 bases and 9 bases, in that order; junction bases with no gene match: 8. Germline V CDR1 and CDR2: DFQATT, SNEGSKA (reference sequence). CDR3 length: 15 residues. CDR3 DNA: TGCAGTGCTAGAGATTCCGAGACAGGGGGCATCATTCAGTACTTC. Translation gives CSARDSETGGIIQYF.

This clonotype was picked up a small number of times. V and J are TRBV19 and TRBJ1-5; D not certain. Per the germline V gene, CDR1 is LNHDA and CDR2 is SQIVND (reference sequence). V was pared by 3 bases and J by 3 bases, with 9 bases between. The CDR3 extends over 14 amino acids. CDR3 DNA: TGTGCCAGTAGTATCGGGGTGGACAATCAGCCCCAGCATTTT. Protein sequence: CASSIGVDNQPQHF. Looking up the rest from reference TRBV19 and TRBJ1-5 gives the full variable domain: DGGITQSPKYLFRKEGQNVTLSCEQNLNHDAMYWYRQDPGQGLRLIYYSQIVNDFQKGDIAEGYSVSREKKESFPLTVTSAQKNPTAFYLCASSIGVDNQPQHFGDGTRLSIL.

This clonotype was detected once. The chain links TRBV7-9 to TRBJ2-7; perhaps TRBD1 as D (6 bases). The germline V gene has CDR1 SEHNR and CDR2 FQNEAQ (reference sequence). V gave up 1 base and J gave up 9 bases, with 22 bases separating them. The CDR3 length is 16 residues. In nucleotides, the CDR3 is TGTGCCAGCAGCTTAGAAGGGGTAGGGGGAAACCTCCGGCAGTACTTC. Protein product: CASSLEGVGGNLRQYF.

This clonotype was seen only a few times. The chain is built from TRBV4-2 and TRBJ2-2; weak D call: TRBD1 (6 bases). Germline V CDR1 and CDR2: LGHNA, YNFKEQ. This CDR3 is 17 amino acids long. V was clipped by 2 bases and J by 0 bases, with 13 bases between them. The CDR3 nucleotides read TGTGCCAGCAGCCAAAACCCCACAGGGACGAACACCGGGGAGCTGTTTTTT. Residues: CASSQNPTGTNTGELFF.

This chain connects TRBV5-1 to TRBJ2-7; 10 positions agree with TRBD2. The CDR3 has 16 residues. Germline V lookup: CDR1 SGHRS, CDR2 YFSETQ. The J segment lost 1 base and the V segment lost 5 bases, leaving 9 bases of the junction unmatched. CDR3 sequence: CASRLTSGPLSYEQYF. CDR3 in DNA: TGCGCCAGCAGATTGACTAGCGGGCCACTATCCTACGAGCAGTACTTC.

The DNA of the CDR3 is TGCAGCGTTGAACTAGGGGGCGGGGGCTATGGCTACACCTTC. It encodes CSVELGGGGYGYTF. The rearrangement uses TRBV29-1 and TRBJ1-2; TRBD1 matches at 7 bases. The germline V gene has CDR1 SQVTM and CDR2 ANQGSEA. CDR3 length equals 14 residues. V lost 2 bases, J lost 4 bases, and 7 bases stayed unmatched.

This clonotype was observed many times. The chain has TRBV18 and TRBJ1-2; D perhaps matches TRBD1 (5 bases). The CDR3 runs 14 residues. Germline V gene data show CDR1 as KGHSH and CDR2 as LQKENI. V lost 3 bases to trimming and J lost 7 bases, with 15 bases between them. The CDR3 coding sequence is TGTGCCAGCTCACCGGGGATGGGACGCGGTGGCTACACCTTC. Its protein product is CASSPGMGRGGYTF.

The rearrangement links TRBV7-9 to TRBJ2-7; 10 bases align to TRBD1. This CDR3 is 16 amino acids long. Germline V gene data show CDR1 as SEHNR and CDR2 as FQNEAQ (reference sequence). V gave up 1 base and J gave up 3 bases; unmatched junction bases: 6. The CDR3 nucleotides are TGTGCCAGCAGCTTAGAATCGACAGGGGGCTTCTACGAGCAGTACTTC. As protein: CASSLESTGGFYEQYF.

This clonotype has at least ten counts. The chain joins TRBV29-1 to TRBJ2-3; a weak D match, TRBD2 (6 bases). CDR1 and CDR2 from the germline V gene are SQVTM and ANQGSEA. Trimming stripped 2 bases from V and 5 bases from J, with 8 bases between. The CDR3 loop spans 12 amino acids. CDR3 loop: CSVESGGDTQYF. The CDR3 DNA is TGCAGCGTTGAATCCGGGGGAGATACGCAGTATTTT.

This clonotype was counted many times. The chain employs TRBV5-1 and TRBJ2-7; D unresolved. The ends were cut back, 0 bases at V and 0 bases at J, with 10 bases in the middle. CDR3 length: 15 residues. Germline assignment: CDR1 SGHRS and CDR2 YFSETQ. The CDR3 bases are TGCGCCAGCAGCTTGGAGGCCCTGAGCTCCTACGAGCAGTACTTC. Translated, it gives CASSLEALSSYEQYF.

The table lists this clonotype with many counts. The rearrangement uses TRBV30 and TRBJ1-3; D unclear. Germline CDR1 is GTSNPN and CDR2 is SVGIG (reference sequence). The CDR3 totals 12 residues. As DNA, the CDR3 is TGTGTGGTTCGGAACTCTGGAAACACCATATATTTT. Translation gives CVVRNSGNTIYF. Combining the CDR3 with reference TRBV30 and TRBJ1-3 gives the whole variable domain SQTIHQWPATLVQPVGSPLSLECTVEGTSNPNLYWYRQAAGRGLQLLFYSVGIGQISSEVPQNLSASRPQDRQFILSSKKLLLSDSGFYLCVVRNSGNTIYFGEGSWLTVV.

This clonotype was found many times. The chain carries TRBV20-1 and TRBJ2-5; 10 nucleotides line up with TRBD1. The CDR3 spans 16 residues. Germline V gene data show CDR1 as DFQATT and CDR2 as SNEGSKA (reference sequence). The V segment lost 0 bases and the J segment 4 bases; nucleotides outside the gene matches: 8. The CDR3 region has the DNA TGCAGTGCTAGAGAGACCGGGACAGGGGTCGGAGAGACCCAGTACTTC. Translation: CSARETGTGVGETQYF.

The chain carries TRBV12-3 or TRBV12-4 and TRBJ2-4, with a weak D call TRBD1 (5 bases). CDR3 length: 14 amino acids. V was pared by 3 bases and J by 7 bases, with 13 bases between. CDR3 amino acids: CASSLGPRANIQYF. The CDR3 region has the DNA TGTGCCAGCAGTTTGGGGCCCAGGGCGAACATTCAGTACTTC.

This clonotype was seen a few times. This rearrangement joins TRBV11-3 to TRBJ2-7; 7 bases fit TRBD1. The CDR3 sequence is 13 residues long. Germline CDR1 and CDR2: SGHNT and YENEEA. Trimming at V came to 5 bases and at J to 6 bases, leaving 7 bases not matched to a gene. The CDR3 DNA reads TGTGCCAGCAGCCCGATGACAGGGCCCGAGCAGTACTTC. This gives the protein CASSPMTGPEQYF. The full variable domain, in which reference TRBV11-3 and TRBJ2-7 provide the parts outside the CDR3, is EAGVVQSPRYKIIEKKQPVAFWCNPISGHNTLYWYLQNLGQGPELLIRYENEEAVDDSQLPKDRFSAERLKGVDSTLKIQPAELGDSAVYLCASSPMTGPEQYFGPGTRLTVT.

This clonotype was found many times. V gene TRBV6-5 combines with J gene TRBJ1-1; D uncertain. Trimming removed 2 bases from V and 1 base from J, with 14 bases in between. Germline loops: CDR1 MNHEY, CDR2 SVGAGI. The CDR3 spans 16 residues. The CDR3 region has the DNA TGTGCCAGCAGTTACACCTCCCCGGACCCGAACACTGAAGCTTTCTTT. As protein: CASSYTSPDPNTEAFF.

In this sample, this clonotype turned up many times. The chain couples TRBV9 to TRBJ1-2, with 7 bases fitting TRBD1. The junction had 7 bases not matched to a gene; V was cut back by 3 bases and J by 8 bases. CDR3 length: 13 residues. The germline V gene encodes CDR1 SGDLS and CDR2 YYNGEE. As DNA, the CDR3 is TGTGCCAGCAGCGCGAACAGGGGAAAGGGCTACACCTTC. Translated: CASSANRGKGYTF. The whole variable domain, remainder taken from reference TRBV9 and TRBJ1-2, is DSGVTQTPKHLITATGQRVTLRCSPRSGDLSVYWYQQSLDQGLQFLIQYYNGEERAKGNILERFSAQQFPDLHSELNLSSLELGDSALYFCASSANRGKGYTFGSGTRLTVV.